A selection of T cell receptor beta chains follows, all from one sample in a study of STAT5B mutations in CD4+ large granular lymphocyte leukemia. The assay was immunoSEQ multiplex PCR, and TCRdb's table has in-frame clones only and misses some. The sample shows almost 30,000 clones, 70% to 85% of them seen only once. Source material: CD4+ T cells from blood buffy coats. Source of these receptors: a human donor in good health. Each CDR3 is given with its conserved first and last residue. D genes are given only for firm matches. Clone sizes are given selectively: once, few, many, or a class where the clone is expanded.

CDR3: CASSRTPPGSTDTQYF; DNA: TGCGCCAGCAGCCGAACTCCACCTGGTAGCACAGATACGCAGTATTTT; V: TRBV5-1; D: .; J: TRBJ2-3; length: 16; size: .
CDR3: CASSPSGAHTEAFF; DNA: TGTGCCAGCTCACCCTCGGGGGCTCATACTGAAGCTTTCTTT; V: TRBV18; D: .; J: TRBJ1-1; length: 14; size: .
CDR3: CASSYRGALTGELFF; DNA: TGTGCCAGCAGTTACAGGGGGGCGCTCACCGGGGAGCTGTTTTTT; V: TRBV11-1; D: TRBD1; J: TRBJ2-2; length: 15; size: .
CDR3: CASKVRAGGPDTQYF; DNA: TGTGCCAGCAAGGTTAGGGCAGGGGGTCCAGATACGCAGTATTTT; V: TRBV2; D: TRBD1; J: TRBJ2-3; length: 15; size: .
CDR3: CASSQEWMEVDEQFF; DNA: TGCGCCAGCAGCCAAGAGTGGATGGAGGTCGATGAGCAGTTCTTC; V: TRBV4-3; D: .; J: TRBJ2-1; length: 15; size: .
CDR3: CASSQALAGRDERFF; DNA: TGTGCCAGCAGCCAAGCACTAGCGGGTAGGGATGAGCGGTTCTTC; V: TRBV4-2; D: TRBD2; J: TRBJ2-1; length: 15; size: .
CDR3: CASSVEWETQYF; DNA: TGTGCCAGCAGTGTTGAATGGGAGACCCAGTACTTC; V: TRBV2; D: .; J: TRBJ2-5; length: 12; size: .
CDR3: CAISEITGRRTDTQYF; DNA: TGTGCCATCAGTGAAATTACAGGGCGTCGCACAGATACGCAGTATTTT; V: TRBV10-3; D: .; J: TRBJ2-3; length: 16; size: .
CDR3: CAISESSAENYGYTF; DNA: TGTGCCATCAGTGAGTCCTCAGCCGAGAACTATGGCTACACCTTC; V: TRBV10-3; D: .; J: TRBJ1-2; length: 15; size: once
CDR3: CASSQEAAPGAINYGYTF; DNA: TGCGCCAGCAGCCAAGAGGCAGCCCCCGGGGCTATAAACTATGGCTACACCTTC; V: TRBV4-1; D: .; J: TRBJ1-2; length: 18; size: .
CDR3: CASSQSYEQYF; DNA: TGTGCCAGCAGCCAATCCTACGAGCAGTACTTC; V: TRBV14; D: .; J: TRBJ2-7; length: 11; size: few
CDR3: CASSLVRTSGGLDTQYF; DNA: TGTGCCAGCAGCTTAGTGAGGACTAGCGGGGGGTTAGATACGCAGTATTTT; V: TRBV7-2; D: TRBD2; J: TRBJ2-3; length: 17; size: .
CDR3: CASKLGMDQETQYF; DNA: TGTGCCAGCAAACTCGGAATGGACCAAGAGACCCAGTACTTC; V: TRBV6-1; D: .; J: TRBJ2-5; length: 14; size: .
CDR3: CASSDGNTIYF; DNA: TGTGCCAGCAGCGACGGAAACACCATATATTTT; V: TRBV11-3; D: .; J: TRBJ1-3; length: 11; size: .
CDR3: CASSRGGPGAGTGELFF; DNA: TGTGCCAGCAGCCGAGGCGGCCCGGGGGCGGGCACCGGGGAGCTGTTTTTT; V: TRBV7-2; D: .; J: TRBJ2-2; length: 17; size: .
CDR3: CASSWGPIEQFF; DNA: TGTGCCAGCAGTTGGGGGCCAATCGAGCAGTTCTTC; V: TRBV2; D: .; J: TRBJ2-1; length: 12; size: few
CDR3: CASRPQGFYSSGNTIYF; DNA: TGTGCCAGCAGACCACAGGGGTTTTATAGCTCTGGAAACACCATATATTTT; V: TRBV2; D: TRBD1; J: TRBJ1-3; length: 17; size: .
CDR3: CASSYGQVAYNEQFF; DNA: TGTGCCAGCAGCTATGGACAGGTAGCTTACAATGAGCAGTTCTTC; V: TRBV5-6; D: TRBD1; J: TRBJ2-1; length: 15; size: .
CDR3: CASSRRGDSYGYTF; DNA: TGCGCCAGCAGCCGCCGGGGGGATAGCTATGGCTACACCTTC; V: TRBV5-1; D: .; J: TRBJ1-2; length: 14; size: .
CDR3: CASAPTNSPLHF; DNA: TGTGCCAGTGCTCCGACCAATTCACCCCTCCACTTT; V: TRBV6-1; D: .; J: TRBJ1-6; length: 12; size: few
CDR3: CASSTLPDSDGADTQYF; DNA: TGTGCCAGCAGCACATTACCTGACAGCGACGGAGCAGATACGCAGTATTTT; V: TRBV21-1; D: .; J: TRBJ2-3; length: 17; size: .
CDR3: CASSPRGGNTGELFF; DNA: TGTGCCAGCAGCCCCCGGGGGGGCAACACCGGGGAGCTGTTTTTT; V: TRBV6-5; D: TRBD2; J: TRBJ2-2; length: 15; size: few
CDR3: CASSLGLGNNEQFF; DNA: TGTGCCAGCAGCTTGGGACTAGGTAACAATGAGCAGTTCTTC; V: TRBV7-2; D: TRBD2; J: TRBJ2-1; length: 14; size: .
CDR3: CASSFTRYEQFF; DNA: TGTGCCAGCAGCTTTACTAGATATGAGCAGTTCTTC; V: TRBV7-2; D: .; J: TRBJ2-1; length: 12; size: .
CDR3: CASSYSSRGSHTEAFF; DNA: TGTGCCAGCAGTTACTCTTCACGGGGATCGCACACTGAAGCTTTCTTT; V: TRBV6-5; D: .; J: TRBJ1-1; length: 16; size: .
CDR3: CASSLGGSSTGELFF; DNA: TGTGCCAGCAGCTTAGGGGGATCGAGCACCGGGGAGCTGTTTTTT; V: TRBV7-2; D: .; J: TRBJ2-2; length: 15; size: .
CDR3: CASSLRPSPGTGNYGYTF; DNA: TGTGCCAGCAGCTTACGGCCTTCACCGGGGACAGGGAACTATGGCTACACCTTC; V: TRBV7-8; D: TRBD1; J: TRBJ1-2; length: 18; size: few
CDR3: CASSLESDYGYTF; DNA: TGTGCCAGCAGCTTAGAGTCAGACTATGGCTACACCTTC; V: TRBV7-2; D: .; J: TRBJ1-2; length: 13; size: once
CDR3: CASSEAPGGPGSNQPQHF; DNA: TGTGCCAGCAGTGAAGCCCCAGGGGGGCCGGGAAGCAATCAGCCCCAGCATTTT; V: TRBV6-1; D: TRBD1; J: TRBJ1-5; length: 18; size: once
CDR3: CASSADNYSNQPQHF; DNA: TGTGCCAGCAGCGCCGACAATTATAGCAATCAGCCCCAGCATTTT; V: TRBV2; D: .; J: TRBJ1-5; length: 15; size: few
CDR3: CASSVTRVGVGTQYF; DNA: TGTGCCAGCAGTGTCACCAGGGTCGGAGTGGGTACGCAGTATTTT; V: TRBV2; D: .; J: TRBJ2-3; length: 15; size: .
CDR3: CASSVQISTEAFF; DNA: TGTGCCAGCAGCGTCCAGATTAGTACTGAAGCTTTCTTT; V: TRBV11-1; D: .; J: TRBJ1-1; length: 13; size: .
CDR3: CASTGTRWNEQYF; DNA: TGTGCCAGCACGGGGACTAGGTGGAACGAGCAGTACTTC; V: TRBV25-1; D: TRBD2; J: TRBJ2-7; length: 13; size: .
CDR3: CASRLAGGTDTQYF; DNA: TGTGCCAGCAGACTAGCGGGGGGCACAGATACGCAGTATTTT; V: TRBV6-5; D: TRBD2; J: TRBJ2-3; length: 14; size: .
CDR3: CASSLDRNYGYTF; DNA: TGTGCCAGCAGCTTAGACAGGAACTATGGCTACACCTTC; V: TRBV11-2; D: .; J: TRBJ1-2; length: 13; size: .
CDR3: CASSMNTETQYF; DNA: TGTGCCAGCAGCATGAACACAGAGACCCAGTACTTC; V: TRBV7-2; D: .; J: TRBJ2-5; length: 12; size: .
CDR3: CSVLRGANTGELFF; DNA: TGCAGCGTCCTCAGGGGGGCGAACACCGGGGAGCTGTTTTTT; V: TRBV29-1; D: .; J: TRBJ2-2; length: 14; size: .
CDR3: CASRRGLGTEAFF; DNA: TGTGCCAGCAGGCGGGGGTTGGGGACTGAAGCTTTCTTT; V: TRBV27; D: .; J: TRBJ1-1; length: 13; size: .
CDR3: CASSVTPGNTIYF; DNA: TGTGCCAGCAGCGTGACGCCAGGAAACACCATATATTTT; V: TRBV9; D: .; J: TRBJ1-3; length: 13; size: .
CDR3: CASSLSRTPLFYGYTF; DNA: TGTGCCAGCAGTTTATCGCGGACACCCCTGTTCTATGGCTACACCTTC; V: TRBV27; D: .; J: TRBJ1-2; length: 16; size: .
CDR3: CARAHRGCLMKNCFF; DNA: .; V: TRBV19; D: .; J: TRBJ1-4; length: 15; size: .
CDR3: CATSAEGGLLNIQYF; DNA: TGTGCCACCAGCGCGGAGGGGGGCCTATTGAACATTCAGTACTTC; V: TRBV15; D: .; J: TRBJ2-4; length: 15; size: .
CDR3: CASSPTGTVTGELFF; DNA: TGTGCCAGCTCACCAACCGGGACAGTCACCGGGGAGCTGTTTTTT; V: TRBV18; D: TRBD1; J: TRBJ2-2; length: 15; size: .
CDR3: CASSWDGEQYF; DNA: TGTGCCAGCAGCTGGGACGGGGAGCAGTACTTC; V: TRBV7-9; D: .; J: TRBJ2-5; length: 11; size: .
CDR3: CASSPRGGGYTF; DNA: TGCGCCAGCAGCCCAAGGGGCGGAGGCTACACCTTC; V: TRBV4-3; D: .; J: TRBJ1-2; length: 12; size: .
CDR3: CASSLRQGYGYTF; DNA: TGTGCCAGCAGCTTAAGACAGGGGTATGGCTACACCTTC; V: TRBV7-6; D: TRBD1; J: TRBJ1-2; length: 13; size: once
CDR3: CSVRQSGGYTF; DNA: TGCAGCGTTAGACAGTCGGGGGGCTACACCTTC; V: TRBV29-1; D: .; J: TRBJ1-2; length: 11; size: .